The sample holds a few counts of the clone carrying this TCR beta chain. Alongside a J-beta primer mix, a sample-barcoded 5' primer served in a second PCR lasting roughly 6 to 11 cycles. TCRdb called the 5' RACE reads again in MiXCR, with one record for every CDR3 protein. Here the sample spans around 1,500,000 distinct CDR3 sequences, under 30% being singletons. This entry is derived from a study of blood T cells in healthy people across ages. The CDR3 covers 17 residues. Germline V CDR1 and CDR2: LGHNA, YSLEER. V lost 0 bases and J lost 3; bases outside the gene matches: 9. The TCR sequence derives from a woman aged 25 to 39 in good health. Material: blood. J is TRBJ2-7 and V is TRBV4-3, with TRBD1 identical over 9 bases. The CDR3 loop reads CASSQDEGRTGVYEQYF. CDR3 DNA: TGCGCCAGCAGCCAAGATGAGGGACGGACAGGGGTCTACGAGCAGTACTTC.